These 8 T cell receptor beta chains originate from one sample sequenced in a study of metastatic and nonmetastatic thyroid tumors. MiXCR re-clonotyped the PCR reads for TCRdb. The sample records around 25,000 clones, 26% being singletons. No patient received treatment before thyroid surgery. Sequencing was carried out using blood. The origin of the receptors is a male donor with papillary thyroid cancer or a benign thyroid nodule (not recorded which). Some clones in this sample may be carry-over from other donors' samples.

This clone appeared once. The final CDR3 position lacks the conserved phenylalanine or tryptophan, pointing to a likely read error. The chain links TRBV12-5 to TRBJ2-2; D unclear. Between the trimmed V and J ends, which lost 5 bases and 14 bases, there was a span of 15 bases. The length of the CDR3 is 12 residues. In germline, CDR1 is LGHNT, CDR2 FRNRAP. The CDR3 region is CASGRNTEDLFY. In DNA, the CDR3 is TGTGCTAGTGGTCGGAACACCGAGGACCTGTTTTAT.

This clone appeared many times. The junction differs from germline at one of its ends, possibly a read error. CDR3 nucleotide sequence: TGTGTCATCACTTCGGGACTAGGCTCCTACGAGCAGTACTTC. Translating gives CVITSGLGSYEQYF. J is TRBJ2-7 and V is TRBV10-3, with TRBD2 matching 8 bases. The length of the CDR3 is 14 residues. CDR1 is ENHRY and CDR2 is SYGVKD in the germline V gene.

This clone turned up a few times. The rearrangement joins TRBV19 to TRBJ2-1; a weak D match, TRBD1 (6 bases). CDR1 LNHDA and CDR2 SQIVND come from the germline V gene (reference sequence). This CDR3 comprises 13 residues. V lost 3 bases and J 9 bases, leaving 12 bases between the germline ends. Here the CDR3 reads CASSIKQGIEQFF. In DNA, the CDR3 is TGTGCCAGTAGTATTAAACAGGGAATTGAGCAGTTCTTC.

This clone was seen many times. J is TRBJ1-1 and V is TRBV6-5; a possible D gene is TRBD1 (6 bases). V was pared by 0 bases and J by 4 bases, with 9 bases between. Germline V gene sequence: CDR1 MNHEY, CDR2 SVGAGI. The CDR3 has 14 residues. CDR3 amino acids: CASSYSNRATEAFF. The DNA for the CDR3 is TGTGCCAGCAGTTACTCGAACAGGGCCACTGAAGCTTTCTTT.

Note on this clone: A junction boundary mismatches the germline segment, possibly from a read error. The chain combines TRBV27 with TRBJ2-1; TRBD2 agrees at 12 bases. The CDR3 loop spans 16 amino acids. Germline values: CDR1 MNHEY, CDR2 SMNVEV (reference sequence). The CDR3 nucleotides are TGTGCCAGAATTTTAAGGGGACTAGCGGGCGAAAATGAGCTGTTCTTC. It specifies CARILRGLAGENELFF.

A note on this clone: One end of the junction varies from germline; a read error may be responsible. The CDR3 sequence: CASSAAAGRYNELFF. CDR3 nucleotides: TGCGCCAGCAGCGCGGCAGCGGGAAGATACAATGAGCTGTTCTTT. This rearrangement joins TRBV5-1 to TRBJ2-1; 7 positions agree with TRBD2. This CDR3 contains 15 residues. CDR1 and CDR2 from the germline V gene are SGHRS and YFSETQ.

This clone occurred once. One end of the junction is discordant with germline, which a read error may explain. J is TRBJ2-2 and V is TRBV4-2, with D unresolved. The V gene's germline CDR1 is LGHNA and CDR2 YNFKEQ. The CDR3 has 13 residues. The CDR3 is CARSHPRVGELFF. The CDR3 nucleotides read TGTGCCAGAAGCCACCCACGAGTTGGGGAGCTGTTTTTT.

A note on this clone: A read error may account for a junction end that differs from germline. This chain links TRBV6-2 or TRBV6-3 with TRBJ2-7, with a weak D call TRBD1 (6 bases). CDR1 and CDR2 from the germline V gene are MNHEY and SVGEGT. The CDR3 totals 14 residues. This CDR3 is CASSYVDSVYDQYF. The CDR3 bases are TGTGCCAGCAGTTACGTGGACAGTGTATACGATCAGTACTTC.